The T cell receptor (beta chain) under discussion was sequenced for a study of control samples from healthy donors and cancer patients. Measured with immunoSEQ multiplex PCR; TCRdb has only the in-frame clones, and not every one. The repertoire holds about 26,000 clones, with around 86% as singletons. CDR3 length equals 15 residues. Losses at the gene ends were 3 bases for V and 8 bases for J; bases not matched to a gene: 11. The V gene's germline CDR1 is GTSNPN and CDR2 SVGIG (reference sequence). The rearrangement uses TRBV30 and TRBJ1-2, with 11 bases fitting TRBD1. Material for sequencing was PBMCs. The clonotype was recovered from a man between 60 and 75 years old with colorectal cancer. CDR3 residues: CAWRSGQGGTLGYTF. The DNA for the CDR3 is TGTGCCTGGAGGTCGGGACAGGGGGGTACATTAGGCTACACCTTC.